Below are 8 T cell receptor beta chains sequenced from a single sample in a study of T cell changes during pregnancy in multiple sclerosis. The table came from immunoSEQ multiplex PCR; TCRdb's copy has only in-frame clones and leaves some out. The table lists more than 65,000 clones, over 85% of them singletons. Sample: CD4+ T cells from peripheral blood mononuclear cells, taken before pregnancy. The source is a female donor with multiple sclerosis, enrolled in a pregnancy study.

V usage is TRBV2 and J usage is TRBJ2-1; 13 bases align to TRBD2. Germline-derived CDR1 and CDR2 are SNHLY and FYNNEI. This CDR3 spans 15 amino acids. With V trimmed by 6 bases and J by 7 bases, 6 bases remained unmatched. The CDR3 region is CASRVLAGGANEQFF. CDR3 nucleotides: TGTGCCAGCAGAGTACTAGCGGGAGGGGCAAATGAGCAGTTCTTC.

The chain carries TRBV28 and TRBJ2-5; D may be TRBD1 (6 bases). The CDR3 has 14 residues. From germline, CDR1 is MDHEN and CDR2 SYDVKM. The ends were cut back, 7 bases at V and 2 bases at J, with 14 bases in the middle. The CDR3 DNA reads TGTGCCAGCATCCCCGGACAGCTACAAGAGACCCAGTACTTC. Translated, it gives CASIPGQLQETQYF.

The V call is TRBV28, the J call TRBJ2-5; TRBD1 matches at 12 bases. Germline V CDR1 and CDR2: MDHEN, SYDVKM. Germline trimming cut 6 bases from V and 5 bases from J; bases unmatched to any gene: 10. The CDR3 loop spans 16 amino acids. As DNA, the CDR3 is TGTGCCAGCAGCATAGGGACAGGGGGCCGGGGGGAGACCCAGTACTTC. This gives the protein CASSIGTGGRGETQYF. The full variable domain, completed using reference TRBV28 and TRBJ2-5, is DVKVTQSSRYLVKRTGEKVFLECVQDMDHENMFWYRQDPGLGLRLIYFSYDVKMKEKGDIPEGYSVSREKKERFSLILESASTNQTSMYLCASSIGTGGRGETQYFGPGTRLLVL.

V is TRBV28 and J is TRBJ2-5, with 8 positions matching TRBD1. This CDR3 contains 18 residues. Germline V gene data show CDR1 as MDHEN and CDR2 as SYDVKM. J lost 2 bases, V lost 5 bases, and 16 bases had no gene match. The CDR3 region has the DNA TGTGCCAGCAGTACCTTAAGGACAGGGTTTGGAGGGCAAGAGACCCAGTACTTC. Its translation is CASSTLRTGFGGQETQYF.

The chain carries TRBV5-4 and TRBJ2-7; D possibly corresponds to TRBD2 (5 bases). The CDR3 runs 14 residues. V shed 4 bases and J shed 5 bases, with 16 bases lying between them. From germline, CDR1 is SGHNT and CDR2 YYREEE (reference sequence). The CDR3, as DNA: TGTGCCAGCAGCCCTGACCTAAATAGCGACGAGCAGTACTTC. It translates to CASSPDLNSDEQYF.

This clone was seen a handful of times. V is TRBV19 and J is TRBJ2-1; 8 bases align to TRBD1. In germline, CDR1 is LNHDA, CDR2 SQIVND (reference sequence). The junction had 3 bases not matched to a gene; V was cut back by 5 bases and J by 0 bases. The CDR3 totals 15 residues. The CDR3 DNA is TGTGCCAGTAGTCAGGGGGCCAGCTCCTACAATGAGCAGTTCTTC. Translation: CASSQGASSYNEQFF.

V is TRBV25-1 and J is TRBJ2-3; possibly TRBD1 for D (6 bases). This CDR3 is 15 amino acids long. Deletions cut 2 bases from V and 6 bases from J, with 15 bases between. Germline CDR1 and CDR2: MGHDK and SYGVNS. Here the CDR3 reads CASSESKPGDDTQYF. Written as DNA, the CDR3 is TGTGCCAGCAGTGAAAGTAAACCAGGGGACGATACGCAGTATTTT.

The chain joins TRBV6-5 to TRBJ1-5; no reliable D call. Germline V gives CDR1 MNHEY, CDR2 SVGAGI. Trimming pared 2 bases from V and 5 bases from J, leaving 7 bases between. The CDR3 is 13 amino acids. The CDR3 nucleotides read TGTGCCAGCAGTTACGACCGGGATCAGCCCCAGCATTTT. Residues: CASSYDRDQPQHF.